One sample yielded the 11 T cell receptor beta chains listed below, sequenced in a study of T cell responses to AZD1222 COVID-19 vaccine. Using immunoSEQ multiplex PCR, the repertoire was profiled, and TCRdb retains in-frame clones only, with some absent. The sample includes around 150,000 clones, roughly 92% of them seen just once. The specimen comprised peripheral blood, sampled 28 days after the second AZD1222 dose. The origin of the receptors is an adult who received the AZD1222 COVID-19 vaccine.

In nucleotides, the CDR3 is TGTGCCAGCAGTGAAACGTTTGGACAGGGGGCTTCGAGGGGCTACACCTTC. It codes for CASSETFGQGASRGYTF. The V and J genes are TRBV2 and TRBJ1-2; 11 bases agree with TRBD1. This CDR3 contains 17 residues. Looked up from germline, CDR1 is SNHLY and CDR2 is FYNNEI. V was clipped by 2 bases and J by 8 bases; unmatched bases: 13.

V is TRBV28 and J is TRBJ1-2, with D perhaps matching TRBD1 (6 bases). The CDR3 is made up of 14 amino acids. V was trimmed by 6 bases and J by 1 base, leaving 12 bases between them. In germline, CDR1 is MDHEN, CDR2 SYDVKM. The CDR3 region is CASSGGGGNYGYTF. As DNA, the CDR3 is TGTGCCAGCAGCGGAGGGGGGGGTAACTATGGCTACACCTTC.

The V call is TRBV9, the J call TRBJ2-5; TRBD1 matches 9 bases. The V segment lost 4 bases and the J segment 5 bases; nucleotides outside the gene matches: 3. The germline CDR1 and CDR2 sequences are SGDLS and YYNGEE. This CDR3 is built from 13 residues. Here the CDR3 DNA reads TGTGCCAGCAGCCTCGGACAGGGGGAGACCCAGTACTTC. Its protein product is CASSLGQGETQYF.

CDR3 sequence (DNA): TGTGCCAGCACCACACCAGGGGGGAATGAGCAGTTCTTC. It yields the protein CASTTPGGNEQFF. The V call is TRBV6-5, the J call TRBJ2-1; D might be TRBD1 (7 bases). V lost 7 bases and J lost 7, with 14 bases in between. Germline V CDR1 and CDR2: MNHEY, SVGAGI. CDR3 length: 13 amino acids.

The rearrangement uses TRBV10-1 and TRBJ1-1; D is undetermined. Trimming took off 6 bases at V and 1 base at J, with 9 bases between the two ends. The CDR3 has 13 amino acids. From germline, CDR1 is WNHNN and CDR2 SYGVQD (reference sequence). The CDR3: CASSAQENTEAFF. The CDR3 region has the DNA TGCGCCAGCAGCGCCCAAGAGAACACTGAAGCTTTCTTT.

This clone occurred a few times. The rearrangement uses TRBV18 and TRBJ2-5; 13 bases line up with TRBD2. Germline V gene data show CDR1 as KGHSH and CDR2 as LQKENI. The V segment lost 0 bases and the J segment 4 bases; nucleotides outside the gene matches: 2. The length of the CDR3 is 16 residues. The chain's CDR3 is CASSPPTSGRAETQYF. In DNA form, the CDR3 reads TGTGCCAGCTCACCACCAACTAGCGGGAGGGCAGAGACCCAGTACTTC.

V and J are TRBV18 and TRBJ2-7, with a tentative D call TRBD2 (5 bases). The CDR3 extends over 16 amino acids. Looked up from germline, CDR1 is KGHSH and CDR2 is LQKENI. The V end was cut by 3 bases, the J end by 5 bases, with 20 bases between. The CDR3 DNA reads TGTGCCAGCTCACCTCTAACCCGGGGTAAAGCGGACGAGCAGTACTTC. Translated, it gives CASSPLTRGKADEQYF.

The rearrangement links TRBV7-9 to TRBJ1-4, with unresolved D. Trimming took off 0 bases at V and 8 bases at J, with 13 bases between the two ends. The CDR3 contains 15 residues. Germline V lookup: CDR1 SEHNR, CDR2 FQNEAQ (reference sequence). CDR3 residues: CASSLAGRGVEKLFF. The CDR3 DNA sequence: TGTGCCAGCAGCTTAGCTGGCCGAGGCGTGGAAAAACTGTTTTTT.

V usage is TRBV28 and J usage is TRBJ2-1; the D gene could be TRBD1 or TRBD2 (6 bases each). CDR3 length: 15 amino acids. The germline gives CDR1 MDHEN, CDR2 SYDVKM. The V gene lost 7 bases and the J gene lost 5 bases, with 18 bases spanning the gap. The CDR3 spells CASIREGGIDNEQFF. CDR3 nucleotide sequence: TGTGCCAGCATAAGAGAGGGGGGTATCGACAATGAGCAGTTCTTC.

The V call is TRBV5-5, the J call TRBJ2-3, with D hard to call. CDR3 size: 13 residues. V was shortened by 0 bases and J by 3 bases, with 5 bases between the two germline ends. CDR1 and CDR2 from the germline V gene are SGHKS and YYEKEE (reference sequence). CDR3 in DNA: TGTGCCAGCAGCTTGGAACTTACAGATACGCAGTATTTT. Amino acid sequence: CASSLELTDTQYF.

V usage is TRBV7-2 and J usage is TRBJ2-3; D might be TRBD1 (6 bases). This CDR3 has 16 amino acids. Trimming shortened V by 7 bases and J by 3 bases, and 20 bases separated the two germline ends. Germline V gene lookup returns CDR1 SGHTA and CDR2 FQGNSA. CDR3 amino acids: CASTEQGWYGTDTQYF. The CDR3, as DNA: TGTGCCAGCACCGAACAGGGCTGGTATGGGACAGATACGCAGTATTTT.